The source of this T cell receptor (beta chain) is a study of T-cell reconstitution after alpha-beta-depleted transplantation in children. CDR3 size: 14 residues. J gave up 3 bases and V 0 bases, and 2 bases lay outside the gene matches. Per the germline V gene, CDR1 is SGHDT and CDR2 is YYEEEE. This clonotype was seen a few times. Its antigen is undetermined. Overall study findings and caveats: Recipient T cells and thymic progenitors that survived gave rise to the high TCRbeta diversity observed at day 60 in some patients. T-cell numbers and diversity one year post-transplant derived largely from freshly generated T cells. Two months or so post-transplant, alpha-beta T cells reportedly derived from several hundred expanded graft clones.

The TCRbeta library was prepared with unique molecular identifiers. TCRdb passed the PCR reads through MiXCR, listing each CDR3 protein once. This sample carries more than 400,000 distinct CDR3 sequences, 9.5% to 12% of them seen once, and the ten largest clones take about 15%. This specimen consisted of PBMCs, mostly from graft donor cells, obtained 180 days after TCRalphabeta/CD19-depleted stem cell transplant. This sequence was found in a female patient aged 2-10 years who had a stem cell transplant for aplastic anemia, so the T cells may come from the graft donor. The J gene is TRBJ2-7, the V gene TRBV5-6, with 8 nucleotides matching TRBD1. The CDR3 bases are TGTGCCAGCAGCTTGGGACAGGGGATCTACGAGCAGTACTTC. It specifies CASSLGQGIYEQYF.